Each of the 25 T cell receptor beta chains below was sequenced from the same sample in a study of T cell responses to AZD1222 COVID-19 vaccine. Clones were read by immunoSEQ multiplex PCR, and TCRdb kept only the in-frame ones, dropping some. This table has fewer than 110,000 clones, 90% to 95% appearing once. The input for sequencing was peripheral blood, taken on day 0 of AZD1222 vaccination. All receptors derive from an adult in good health.

This clone was seen a single time. This chain joins TRBV6-5 and TRBJ1-2; D unclear. CDR3 size: 13 residues. V was clipped by 5 bases and J by 8 bases, with 15 bases between them. Germline V CDR1 and CDR2: MNHEY, SVGAGI. The CDR3 sequence is CASSPSREPGYTF. The CDR3 DNA sequence: TGTGCCAGCAGTCCCTCCCGGGAGCCCGGCTACACCTTC.

A few counts support this clone. The chain couples TRBV16 to TRBJ1-1, with 7 nucleotides matching TRBD1. V shed 3 bases, J shed 2 bases, and the junction held 6 bases outside the gene matches. The CDR3 runs 15 residues. The V gene's germline CDR1 is KGHSY and CDR2 FQNENV. The CDR3 here is CASSQTSGGNTEAFF. DNA for the CDR3: TGTGCCAGCAGCCAGACCTCAGGGGGAAACACTGAAGCTTTCTTT. Full variable domain (remainder filled in from reference TRBV16 and TRBJ1-1): GEEVAQTPKHLVRGEGQKAKLYCAPIKGHSYVFWYQQVLKNEFKFLISFQNENVFDETGMPKERFSAKCLPNSPCSLEIQATKLEDSAVYFCASSQTSGGNTEAFFGQGTRLTVV.

The chain joins TRBV5-4 to TRBJ2-3; the D gene is possibly TRBD2 (6 bases). Trimming stripped 3 bases from V and 3 bases from J, with 20 bases between. This CDR3 has 17 residues. Germline V CDR1 and CDR2: SGHNT, YYREEE (reference sequence). In DNA form, the CDR3 reads TGTGCCAGCAGCTCTCGGGGGAGAACTTTGGCAACAGATACGCAGTATTTT. Translated: CASSSRGRTLATDTQYF.

The chain links TRBV6-4 to TRBJ2-5, with TRBD1 as a possible D gene (6 bases). This CDR3 contains 13 residues. Germline lookup yields CDR1 MRHNA and CDR2 SNTAGT. V dropped 6 bases and J dropped 4 bases, with 12 bases sitting between them. Here the CDR3 DNA reads TGTGCCAGCAGCGAACAGGGCGGAGAGACCCAGTACTTC. This encodes CASSEQGGETQYF.

V and J are TRBV27 and TRBJ1-2, with no clear D. V was trimmed by 3 bases and J by 3 bases, leaving 14 bases between them. The CDR3 has 15 amino acids. Looked up from germline, CDR1 is MNHEY and CDR2 is SMNVEV (reference sequence). The CDR3 is CASSFYPPRYYGYTF. In nucleotides, the CDR3 is TGTGCCAGCAGTTTTTACCCCCCCAGATACTATGGCTACACCTTC.

This clone was recorded only once. The chain employs TRBV5-5 and TRBJ2-6, with TRBD1 matching over 7 bases. CDR1 and CDR2 from the germline V gene are SGHKS and YYEKEE (reference sequence). V trimming: 2 bases; J trimming: 0 bases; junction bases outside the gene matches: 5. The length of the CDR3 is 17 residues. The CDR3 region is CASSFRDSVSGANVLTF. For the CDR3, the DNA is TGTGCCAGCAGCTTCCGGGACAGTGTCTCTGGGGCCAACGTCCTGACTTTC.

The chain carries TRBV3-1 (or the pseudogene TRBV3-2) and TRBJ2-7; 7 bases align to TRBD2. This CDR3 comprises 14 residues. With 0 bases clipped from V and 5 bases from J, the junction kept 4 bases outside the gene matches. Germline CDR1 is LGHDT and CDR2 is YNNKEL (reference sequence). The CDR3 coding sequence is TGTGCCAGCAGCCAAGATTGGGGGGGGGACGAGCAGTACTTC. Translated: CASSQDWGGDEQYF.

This chain joins TRBV25-1 and TRBJ1-5, with 8 bases identical to TRBD1. The CDR3 runs to 13 residues. With 8 bases clipped from V and 4 bases from J, the junction kept 4 bases outside the gene matches. CDR1 is MGHDK and CDR2 is SYGVNS in the germline V gene. CDR3 nucleotides: TGTGCCAGCTCAGGGGGCCTTAATCAGCCCCAGCATTTT. This codes for CASSGGLNQPQHF.

This rearrangement joins TRBV19 to TRBJ2-2, with 8 bases fitting TRBD1. Germline lookup yields CDR1 LNHDA and CDR2 SQIVND (reference sequence). The CDR3 sequence is 16 residues long. Trimming removed 6 bases from V and 5 bases from J; junction bases left unmatched: 11. The CDR3 region has the DNA TGTGCCAGTAGCGACAGGGGCGCTGTACATACCGGGGAGCTGTTTTTT. Translating it yields CASSDRGAVHTGELFF. The full variable domain, in which reference TRBV19 and TRBJ2-2 provide the parts outside the CDR3, is DGGITQSPKYLFRKEGQNVTLSCEQNLNHDAMYWYRQDPGQGLRLIYYSQIVNDFQKGDIAEGYSVSREKKESFPLTVTSAQKNPTAFYLCASSDRGAVHTGELFFGEGSRLTVL.

The rearrangement uses TRBV15 and TRBJ1-5; D is unclear. V lost 5 bases and J 1 base, leaving 12 bases between the germline ends. This CDR3 is 15 amino acids long. Germline loops: CDR1 LNHNV, CDR2 YYDKDF (reference sequence). The CDR3 protein is CATSESVSSNQPQHF. The CDR3 bases are TGTGCCACCAGCGAGAGCGTTTCGAGCAATCAGCCCCAGCATTTT. Filled out from reference TRBV15 and TRBJ1-5, the complete variable domain reads DAMVIQNPRYQVTQFGKPVTLSCSQTLNHNVMYWYQQKSSQAPKLLFHYYDKDFNNEADTPDNFQSRRPNTSFCFLDIRSPGLGDTAMYLCATSESVSSNQPQHFGDGTRLSIL.

This chain links TRBV7-6 with TRBJ1-6; D not certain. V lost 2 bases and J 0 bases, leaving 11 bases between the germline ends. Germline V gene lookup returns CDR1 SGHVS and CDR2 FNYEAQ. This CDR3 has 17 residues. The CDR3 loop is CASSLLGVPSYNSPLHF. Written as DNA, the CDR3 is TGTGCCAGCAGCTTACTTGGGGTCCCCTCCTATAATTCACCCCTCCACTTT.

The rearrangement links TRBV10-1 to TRBJ2-7; maybe TRBD2 (5 bases). The CDR3 sequence is 15 residues long. Between the trimmed V and J ends, which lost 3 bases and 3 bases, there was a span of 15 bases. Germline V gives CDR1 WNHNN, CDR2 SYGVQD (reference sequence). CDR3 DNA sequence: TGCGCCAGCAGTGATTTTAGGGAGTTCGGCTACGAGCAGTACTTC. Translated: CASSDFREFGYEQYF.

This clone was detected only once. The chain uses TRBV5-1 and TRBJ2-1, with TRBD2 identical over 11 bases. CDR1 is SGHRS, CDR2 YFSETQ, per germline. The CDR3 runs to 15 residues. Losses at the gene ends were 2 bases for V and 4 bases for J; bases not matched to a gene: 2. The CDR3 sequence: CASSFTSGGYNEQFF. In DNA form, the CDR3 reads TGCGCCAGCAGCTTTACTAGCGGGGGATACAATGAGCAGTTCTTC.

The chain combines TRBV24-1 with TRBJ2-3; 8 bases are a match to TRBD2. Trimming took 4 bases from V and 2 from J; bases not matched to a gene: 4. From germline, CDR1 is KGHDR and CDR2 SFDVKD. The CDR3 loop spans 15 amino acids. Here the CDR3 DNA reads TGTGCCACCAGTGACCTTAGCGGGAACACAGATACGCAGTATTTT. Its protein product is CATSDLSGNTDTQYF.

V and J are TRBV5-1 and TRBJ2-1; 12 positions match TRBD2. The CDR3 is made up of 17 amino acids. CDR1 and CDR2 from the germline V gene are SGHRS and YFSETQ. V shed 4 bases, J shed 10 bases, and the junction held 15 bases outside the gene matches. CDR3 in amino acids: CASSQRLAGEGIGEQFF. The CDR3 DNA reads TGCGCCAGCAGCCAGAGACTAGCGGGAGAAGGGATCGGGGAGCAGTTCTTC.

The chain is built from TRBV15 and TRBJ2-2; possibly TRBD2 for D (5 bases). CDR1 is LNHNV and CDR2 is YYDKDF in the germline V gene (reference sequence). With 5 bases removed from V and 7 bases from J, the gap between germline ends came to 17 bases. The CDR3 has 15 amino acids. The CDR3 sequence: CATSGLGGLIGELFF. Here the CDR3 DNA reads TGTGCCACCAGCGGCCTTGGAGGCCTTATCGGGGAGCTGTTTTTT.

This clone was detected once. The CDR3 region has the DNA TGTGCCTGGGACCGGGACATCTACGAGCAGTACTTC. As protein: CAWDRDIYEQYF. The chain is built from TRBV30 and TRBJ2-7, with D perhaps TRBD1 (6 bases). V was clipped by 5 bases and J by 3 bases, with 11 bases between them. The CDR3 sequence is 12 residues long. Germline V gene sequence: CDR1 GTSNPN, CDR2 SVGIG (reference sequence).

As DNA, the CDR3 is TGTGCCAGCTCACAGGCGGGAGGGGGTACTGCTGAGCAGTACTTC. The encoded protein is CASSQAGGGTAEQYF. J is TRBJ2-7 and V is TRBV18; 9 nucleotides agree with TRBD2. CDR3 length equals 15 residues. V was pared by 4 bases and J by 7 bases, with 11 bases of the junction left unmatched. CDR1 is KGHSH and CDR2 is LQKENI in the germline V gene. The variable domain in full, with the rest retrieved from reference TRBV18 and TRBJ2-7, is NAGVMQNPRHLVRRRGQEARLRCSPMKGHSHVYWYRQLPEEGLKFMVYLQKENIIDESGMPKERFSAEFPKEGPSILRIQQVVRGDSAAYFCASSQAGGGTAEQYFGPGTRLTVT.

The rearrangement links TRBV4-1 to TRBJ2-4, with 7 bases fitting TRBD1. This CDR3 is 16 amino acids long. Looked up from germline, CDR1 is MGHRA and CDR2 is YSYEKL. Trimming removed 2 bases from V and 2 bases from J; junction bases left unmatched: 6. CDR3: CASSQQPTGSKNIQYF. The CDR3 DNA follows: TGCGCCAGCAGCCAACAACCGACAGGGTCCAAAAACATTCAGTACTTC.

The CDR3 sequence is CASSKGRHGISYEQYF. Written as DNA, the CDR3 is TGTGCCAGCAGCAAGGGGCGACATGGGATCTCCTACGAGCAGTACTTC. The J gene is TRBJ2-7, the V gene TRBV2; D is possibly TRBD1 (5 bases). The germline V and J ends were trimmed by 6 bases and 0 bases, with 18 bases remaining between them. Germline CDR1 and CDR2: SNHLY and FYNNEI. This CDR3 contains 16 residues.

This clone was detected only a few times. This sequence joins TRBV5-4 and TRBJ2-1; a weak D match, TRBD1 (5 bases). Germline V gives CDR1 SGHNT, CDR2 YYREEE (reference sequence). Trimming stripped 10 bases from V and 1 base from J, with 15 bases between. The CDR3 consists of 14 residues. The CDR3 region has the DNA TGTGCCTTCTTAGGGGATAGGTCCTACAATGAGCAGTTCTTC. Residues: CAFLGDRSYNEQFF.

Concerning this clone: The junction differs from germline at one of its ends, possibly a read error. This chain uses TRBV12-3 or TRBV12-4 with TRBJ2-7, with D perhaps TRBD1 (6 bases). This CDR3 has 13 amino acids. CDR3 in amino acids: CASSLESAQGEVF. For the CDR3, the DNA is TGTGCCAGCAGTTTAGAATCGGCACAGGGTGAAGTCTTC.

This clone was counted only a few times. The CDR3 loop reads CAWSAVGELFF. The DNA for the CDR3 is TGTGCCTGGTCTGCAGTCGGGGAGCTGTTTTTT. The V gene is TRBV30, the J gene TRBJ2-2, with D unclear. CDR3 size: 11 residues. Germline CDR1 GTSNPN, CDR2 SVGIG (reference sequence). Trimming took off 5 bases at V and 7 bases at J, with 8 bases between the two ends.

V is TRBV6-2 or TRBV6-3 and J is TRBJ2-1; perhaps D is TRBD1 or TRBD2 (6 bases each). Trimming removed 2 bases at V and 1 base at J, with 9 bases between. The CDR3 extends over 15 amino acids. The germline V gene has CDR1 MNHEY and CDR2 SVGEGT. DNA for the CDR3: TGTGCCAGCAGTTACGGGGGGCTATCCTACAATGAGCAGTTCTTC. Protein sequence: CASSYGGLSYNEQFF.

J is TRBJ2-7 and V is TRBV12-5, with D tentatively TRBD1 (6 bases). Germline CDR1 is LGHNT and CDR2 is FRNRAP. The CDR3 covers 14 residues. The germline V and J ends were trimmed by 4 bases and 2 bases, with 12 bases remaining between them. CDR3 DNA sequence: TGTGCTAGTGGTTCCGGGACACCCCCCTACGAGCAGTACTTC. Amino acids: CASGSGTPPYEQYF.